Shown below are 24 T cell receptor beta chains from a single sample sequenced in a study of T cells in Graves' hyperthyroidism and ophthalmopathy. The TCR beta CDR3 regions underwent amplification using RNA transcripts as the source. Using the HTBI primer set, a first-round RT-PCR was run on the TCR CDR3. TCRdb reprocessed the multiplex PCR reads with MiXCR, giving one entry per CDR3 protein. The sample has 410,000 or so distinct CDR3 sequences; about 15% are singletons. Material for sequencing was blood. All receptors come from a man between 18 and 29 years old with Graves' ophthalmopathy.

This clonotype was seen many times. The chain combines TRBV27 with TRBJ2-2; 9 bases agree with TRBD1. The germline gives CDR1 MNHEY, CDR2 SMNVEV (reference sequence). The CDR3 loop spans 15 amino acids. V was pared by 7 bases and J by 6 bases, with 9 bases of the junction left unmatched. The CDR3 reads CASTKDRGVSGELFF. As DNA, the CDR3 is TGTGCCAGCACCAAGGACAGGGGCGTATCCGGGGAGCTGTTTTTT.

Here the CDR3 DNA reads TGCAGTGCGCACCGGGGGTTTCCAGATACGCAGTATTTT. It codes for CSAHRGFPDTQYF. The genes are TRBV20-1 and TRBJ2-3; maybe TRBD2 (6 bases). CDR3 size: 13 residues. Trimming shortened V by 6 bases and J by 4 bases, and 14 bases separated the two germline ends. Germline V gene sequence: CDR1 DFQATT, CDR2 SNEGSKA (reference sequence).

The CDR3 spells CSARVSSGGYNEQYF. For the CDR3, the DNA is TGCAGTGCTAGGGTTAGTAGCGGGGGGTACAATGAGCAGTACTTC. This sequence joins TRBV20-1 and TRBJ2-1; 10 bases align to TRBD2. The J call may be wrong; the DNA end is better matched by TRBJ2-7. The CDR3 consists of 15 residues. Germline-derived CDR1 and CDR2 are DFQATT and SNEGSKA (reference sequence).

In this sample, this clonotype turned up a few times. V and J are TRBV3-1 and TRBJ2-2; TRBD2 aligns across 14 bases. The germline V gene has CDR1 LGHDT and CDR2 YNNKEL (reference sequence). CDR3 size: 19 residues. Germline trimming cut 0 bases from V and 3 bases from J; bases unmatched to any gene: 6. CDR3 nucleotide sequence: TGTGCCAGCAGCCAAGAATACCCGGGACTAGCGGGAGACACCGGGGAGCTGTTTTTT. This codes for CASSQEYPGLAGDTGELFF.

This clonotype was observed at least ten times. The chain recombines TRBV12-3 or TRBV12-4 with TRBJ2-1; D is perhaps TRBD1 (6 bases). The CDR3 covers 14 residues. Trimming removed 7 bases at V and 6 bases at J, with 16 bases between. The CDR3 region is CASTHFVGGNEQFF. CDR3 coding DNA: TGTGCCAGCACCCATTTTGTAGGGGGCAATGAGCAGTTCTTC.

This clonotype was recorded at least ten times. One end of the junction does not line up with germline, which may come from a read error. This chain joins TRBV7-7 and TRBJ2-1; 11 nucleotides line up with TRBD2. CDR3 length equals 16 residues. CDR1 is SSHAT, CDR2 FNYEAQ, per germline (reference sequence). The CDR3 reads CASSFGTSGSYNEQFF. The CDR3 coding sequence is TGTGCTAGCAGCTTCGGGACTAGCGGTTCCTACAATGAGCAGTTCTTC.

This chain joins TRBV4-1 and TRBJ2-7; 8 bases match TRBD1. The CDR3 length is 15 residues. Germline trimming cut 3 bases from V and 1 base from J; bases unmatched to any gene: 5. Germline V CDR1 and CDR2: MGHRA, YSYEKL. The CDR3 spells CASSHVTGDSYEQYF. CDR3 bases: TGCGCCAGCAGCCATGTGACAGGGGATTCCTACGAGCAGTACTTC.

Many counts were recorded for this clonotype. This rearrangement joins TRBV20-1 to TRBJ2-3; no firm D call. The CDR3 is 13 amino acids. CDR1 is DFQATT, CDR2 SNEGSKA, per germline (reference sequence). Deletions cut 6 bases from V and 9 bases from J, with 19 bases between. Here the CDR3 DNA reads TGCAGTGCCTTTGGCCCTTATAGCCCGACGCAGTATTTT. Residues: CSAFGPYSPTQYF.

Turning to this clonotype: A read error is possible here, since a much larger clone lies one base away. The J gene is TRBJ2-7, the V gene TRBV12-3 or TRBV12-4, with 9 bases fitting TRBD2. CDR3 size: 13 residues. The DNA of the CDR3 is TGTGCCAGCAGTGTAGCGGGAGTACCCGGGCAGTACTTC. Translated: CASSVAGVPGQYF.

In this sample, this clonotype turned up a few times. The chain recombines TRBV15 with TRBJ2-7; 7 bases match TRBD2. Per germline, CDR1 LNHNV and CDR2 YYDKDF (reference sequence). The CDR3 has 18 amino acids. V lost 5 bases and J lost 3; bases outside the gene matches: 19. CDR3 loop: CATSVRLVTRTGGYEQYF. The CDR3 nucleotides read TGTGCCACCAGCGTCCGACTAGTTACCCGAACGGGGGGCTACGAGCAGTACTTC.

CDR3 coding DNA: TGTGCCAGCAGACCCACAGAGTACTCCTACGAGCAGTACTTC. Translating it yields CASRPTEYSYEQYF. This chain uses TRBV6-1 with TRBJ2-7; no firm D call. V lost 6 bases to trimming and J lost 0 bases, with 12 bases between them. Germline assignment: CDR1 MNHNS and CDR2 SASEGT. The CDR3 length is 14 residues.

This clonotype was recorded many times. This CDR3 reads CASSFQGDTEAFF. The CDR3 bases are TGTGCCAGCAGCTTTCAGGGGGACACTGAAGCTTTCTTT. This chain uses TRBV7-3 with TRBJ1-1, with TRBD1 matching over 7 bases. V shed 3 bases, J shed 3 bases, and the junction held 1 base outside the gene matches. The germline gives CDR1 SGHTA, CDR2 FQGTGA. CDR3 size: 13 residues.

In its sample, this clonotype was seen many times. The chain carries TRBV30 and TRBJ2-4; D tentatively fits TRBD1 or TRBD2 (5 bases each). The ends were cut back, 1 base at V and 1 base at J, with 8 bases in the middle. Germline assignment: CDR1 GTSNPN and CDR2 SVGIG (reference sequence). CDR3 length: 14 amino acids. CDR3 nucleotides: TGTGCCTGGAGTGACGAGGGGGCCAAAAACATTCAGTACTTC. It translates to CAWSDEGAKNIQYF.

As to this clonotype: A junction end diverges from the germline sequence, so it may reflect a read error. The V gene is TRBV27, the J gene TRBJ2-1; the match to TRBD2 covers 10 bases. CDR1 and CDR2 (germline): MNHEY, SMNVEV (reference sequence). This CDR3 region has 16 residues. This CDR3 reads CASSFLAGVSHNEQFF. In DNA, the CDR3 is TGTGCCAGCAGTTTCCTAGCGGGGGTCTCCCACAATGAGCAGTTCTTC.

The chain employs TRBV12-3 or TRBV12-4 and TRBJ1-1; TRBD1 is a possible D gene (5 bases). Trimming pared 9 bases from V and 2 bases from J, leaving 16 bases between. The CDR3 is 14 residues long. The CDR3 DNA reads as TGTGCCAGTAATTTCAGGACAAAAAACACTGAAGCTTTCTTT. It translates to CASNFRTKNTEAFF.

As to this clonotype: A junction end diverges from the germline sequence, so it may reflect a read error. This rearrangement joins TRBV3-1 to TRBJ2-1; 8 nucleotides agree with TRBD2. CDR1 is LGHDT, CDR2 YNNKEL, per germline (reference sequence). The CDR3 consists of 17 residues. The CDR3 sequence: CTSSQETSGRNYNEQFF. The DNA for the CDR3 is TGTACCAGCAGCCAAGAGACAAGCGGGAGAAACTACAATGAGCAGTTCTTC.

The genes are TRBV12-3 or TRBV12-4 and TRBJ2-5; 14 bases map to TRBD2. The CDR3 runs 16 residues. V shed 5 bases, J shed 5 bases, and the junction held 7 bases outside the gene matches. Here the CDR3 reads CASSLRTSGGRETQYF. The CDR3, as DNA: TGTGCCAGCAGTCTAAGGACTAGCGGGGGGCGGGAGACCCAGTACTTC.

This chain links TRBV24-1 with TRBJ2-5, with D possibly matching TRBD2 (7 bases). Deletions cut 1 base from V and 3 bases from J, with 14 bases between. The CDR3 is 16 amino acids. Germline lookup yields CDR1 KGHDR and CDR2 SFDVKD. The CDR3 loop is CATSDFLGGGEETQYF. The DNA of the CDR3 is TGTGCCACCAGTGATTTTTTGGGGGGGGGCGAAGAGACCCAGTACTTC.

The chain has TRBV4-2 and TRBJ1-2; 8 bases are shared with TRBD1. Losses at the gene ends were 0 bases for V and 6 bases for J; bases not matched to a gene: 6. This CDR3 comprises 15 residues. Looked up from germline, CDR1 is LGHNA and CDR2 is YNFKEQ. The CDR3 DNA is TGTGCCAGCAGCCAAGACCGCAGGGGGCGGGATGGCTACACCTTC. Translation: CASSQDRRGRDGYTF.

About this clonotype itself: This may come from a read error, since a much larger clone is one base off. The chain has TRBV20-1 and TRBJ2-1; no clear D gene. The V end was cut by 8 bases, the J end by 8 bases, with 10 bases between. Germline V gene lookup returns CDR1 DFQATT and CDR2 SNEGSKA (reference sequence). This CDR3 comprises 10 residues. Here the CDR3 reads CSIGADEQFF. CDR3 sequence (DNA): TGCAGTATTGGCGCCGATGAGCAGTTCTTC.

This clonotype was observed many times. The chain is built from TRBV3-1 and TRBJ2-7; 7 bases map to TRBD1. The germline V gene encodes CDR1 LGHDT and CDR2 YNNKEL (reference sequence). Germline trimming cut 0 bases from V and 6 bases from J; bases unmatched to any gene: 2. The CDR3 extends over 13 amino acids. This chain's CDR3 is CASSQEQGFEQYF. DNA of the CDR3: TGTGCCAGCAGCCAAGAACAGGGGTTCGAGCAGTACTTC.

In this sample, this clonotype turned up a few times. The chain joins TRBV24-1 to TRBJ2-1; perhaps D is TRBD1 or TRBD2 (5 bases each). Trimming shortened V by 1 base and J by 6 bases, and 9 bases separated the two germline ends. Germline CDR1 reads KGHDR; CDR2 reads SFDVKD. The CDR3 sequence is 14 residues long. For the CDR3, the DNA is TGTGCCACCAGTGATTTTTCGAGGGGCAATGAGCAGTTCTTC. This gives the protein CATSDFSRGNEQFF.

This clonotype came up many times. The rearrangement links TRBV7-2 to TRBJ1-5; D is ambiguous. This CDR3 contains 14 residues. Trimming stripped 5 bases from V and 5 bases from J, with 13 bases between. The germline gives CDR1 SGHTA, CDR2 FQGNSA. For the CDR3, the DNA is TGTGCCAGCAGCCCTCACGGGCAGTATCAGCCCCAGCATTTT. This translates into CASSPHGQYQPQHF.

This clonotype was detected many times. The V and J genes are TRBV3-1 and TRBJ2-1, with a weak D call TRBD1 (5 bases). The CDR3 is made up of 13 amino acids. Per the germline V gene, CDR1 is LGHDT and CDR2 is YNNKEL (reference sequence). The V gene lost 4 bases and the J gene lost 7 bases, with 11 bases spanning the gap. The DNA of the CDR3 is TGTGCCAGCAGCCTAAGACAGATTAATGAGCAGTTCTTC. As protein: CASSLRQINEQFF.